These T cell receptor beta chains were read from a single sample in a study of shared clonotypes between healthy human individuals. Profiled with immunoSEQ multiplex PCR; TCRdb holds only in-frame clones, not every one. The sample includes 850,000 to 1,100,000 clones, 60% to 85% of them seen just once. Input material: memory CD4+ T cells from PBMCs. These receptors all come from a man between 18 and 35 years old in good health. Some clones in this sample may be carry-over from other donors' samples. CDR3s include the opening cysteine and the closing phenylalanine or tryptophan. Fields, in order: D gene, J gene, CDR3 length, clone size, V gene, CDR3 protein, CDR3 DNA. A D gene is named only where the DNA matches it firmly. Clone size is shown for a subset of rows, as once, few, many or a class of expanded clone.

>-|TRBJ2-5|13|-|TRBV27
CASSSQVQETQYF
TGTGCCAGCAGTTCACAGGTTCAAGAGACCCAGTACTTC
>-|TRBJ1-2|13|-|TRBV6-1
CASKGNTPYGYTF
TGTGCCAGCAAGGGGAACACTCCCTATGGCTACACCTTC
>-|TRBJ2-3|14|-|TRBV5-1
CASSLGPGADTQYF
TGCGCCAGCAGCTTGGGTCCTGGGGCAGATACGCAGTATTTT
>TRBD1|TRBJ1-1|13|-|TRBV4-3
CASRYRGRTQAFF
TGCGCCAGCAGATACAGGGGGCGGACTCAAGCTTTCTTT
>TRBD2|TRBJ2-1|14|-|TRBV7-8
CASSSRLAGNEQFF
TGTGCCAGCAGCTCCCGACTAGCGGGTAATGAGCAGTTCTTC
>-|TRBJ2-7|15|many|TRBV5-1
CASSLAPMGTYEQYF
TGCGCCAGCAGCTTGGCCCCGATGGGGACCTACGAGCAGTACTTC
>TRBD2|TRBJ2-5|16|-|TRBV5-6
CASSRAAGVVRETQYF
TGTGCCAGCAGCCGAGCAGCGGGAGTTGTGCGGGAGACCCAGTACTTC
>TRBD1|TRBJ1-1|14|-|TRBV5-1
CASSFGGGWDEAFF
TGCGCCAGCAGCTTTGGAGGGGGCTGGGATGAAGCTTTCTTT
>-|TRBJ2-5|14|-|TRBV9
CASSVQGGVETQYF
TGTGCCAGCAGCGTCCAGGGGGGGGTGGAGACCCAGTACTTC
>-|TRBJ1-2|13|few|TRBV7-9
CASSLGAKYGYTF
TGTGCCAGCAGCCTCGGGGCTAAATATGGCTACACCTTC
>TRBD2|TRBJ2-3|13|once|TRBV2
CASSDGGGDTQYF
TGTGCCAGCAGTGATGGCGGGGGTGATACGCAGTATTTT
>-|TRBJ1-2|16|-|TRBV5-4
CASSLGLQGLGDGYTF
TGTGCCAGCAGCTTGGGTTTGCAGGGGCTTGGTGATGGCTACACCTTC
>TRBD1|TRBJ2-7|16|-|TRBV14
CASSQSIQGKSYEQYF
TGTGCCAGCAGCCAGAGTATACAGGGGAAATCCTACGAGCAGTACTTC
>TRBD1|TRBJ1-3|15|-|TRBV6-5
CASSRQGRGGNTIYF
TGTGCCAGCAGCCGACAGGGAAGAGGTGGAAACACCATATATTTT
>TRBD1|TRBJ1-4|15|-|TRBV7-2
CASTQGGRALEKLFF
TGTGCCAGCACCCAGGGGGGTAGGGCCCTTGAAAAACTGTTTTTT
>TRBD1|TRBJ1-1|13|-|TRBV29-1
CSVRTGRNTEAFF
TGCAGCGTCCGGACAGGGCGGAACACTGAAGCTTTCTTT
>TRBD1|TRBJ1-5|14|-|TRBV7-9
CASRIGQGNQPQHF
TGTGCCAGCAGGATAGGACAGGGCAATCAGCCCCAGCATTTT
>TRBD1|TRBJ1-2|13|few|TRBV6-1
CASSENRGNGYTF
TGTGCCAGCAGTGAGAACAGGGGTAACGGCTACACCTTC
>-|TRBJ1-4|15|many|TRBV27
CASSSLQGGGQKLFF
TGTGCCAGCAGTTCCCTGCAAGGAGGAGGTCAAAAACTGTTTTTT
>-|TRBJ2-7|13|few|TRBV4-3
CASSQELNFEQYF
TGCGCCAGCAGCCAAGAGTTAAACTTCGAGCAGTACTTC
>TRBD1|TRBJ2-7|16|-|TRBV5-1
CASSLQTGTAAYEQYF
TGCGCCAGCAGCTTACAAACCGGGACAGCGGCCTACGAGCAGTACTTC
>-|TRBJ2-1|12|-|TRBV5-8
CASSWPDPRPFF
TGTGCCAGCAGCTGGCCGGACCCAAGGCCCTTCTTC
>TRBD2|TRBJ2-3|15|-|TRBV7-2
CASSFKTSGKDTQYF
TGTGCCAGCAGCTTTAAGACTAGCGGGAAAGATACGCAGTATTTT
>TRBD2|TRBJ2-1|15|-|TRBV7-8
CASSHGLADNNEQFF
TGTGCCAGCAGCCATGGACTAGCGGACAACAATGAGCAGTTCTTC
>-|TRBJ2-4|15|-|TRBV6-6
CASSYEPLAKNIQYF
TGTGCCAGCAGTTACGAACCGTTAGCCAAAAACATTCAGTACTTC
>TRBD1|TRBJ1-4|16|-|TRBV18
CASSPQGAAANEKLFF
TGTGCCAGCTCACCCCAGGGGGCGGCCGCTAATGAAAAACTGTTTTTT
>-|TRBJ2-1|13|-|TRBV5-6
CASSPDYLAEQFF
TGTGCCAGCAGCCCGGACTACCTGGCGGAGCAGTTCTTC
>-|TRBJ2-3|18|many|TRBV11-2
CASSLFGTRGSSTDTQYF
TGTGCCAGCAGCTTATTCGGAACGAGGGGGTCGAGTACAGATACGCAGTATTTT
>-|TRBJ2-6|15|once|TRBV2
CASSDNSPGANVLTF
TGTGCCAGCAGTGACAACAGCCCTGGGGCCAACGTCCTGACTTTC
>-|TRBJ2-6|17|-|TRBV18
CASSPGGYSSGANVLTF
TGTGCCAGCTCTCCCGGCGGGTATAGCTCTGGGGCCAACGTCCTGACTTTC
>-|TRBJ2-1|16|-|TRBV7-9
CASSLGTSTIRDEQFF
TGTGCCAGCAGCTTAGGTACTAGTACCATAAGAGATGAGCAGTTCTTC
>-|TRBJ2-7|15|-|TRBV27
CASSLRQSSSYEQYF
TGTGCCAGCAGTCTCCGACAGAGTAGCTCCTACGAGCAGTACTTC
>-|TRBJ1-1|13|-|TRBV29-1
CSVEFYSGTEAFF
TGCAGCGTTGAATTCTATTCTGGCACTGAAGCTTTCTTT
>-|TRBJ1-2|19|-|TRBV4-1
CASSPSPGTKTNLGNGYTF
TGCGCCAGCAGCCCGTCACCCGGGACAAAAACCAACCTTGGGAATGGCTACACCTTC
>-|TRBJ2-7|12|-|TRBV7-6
CASSLASNEQYF
TGTGCCAGCAGCTTAGCTTCAAACGAGCAGTACTTC
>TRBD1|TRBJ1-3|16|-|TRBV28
CAGSLSGQGSGNTIYF
TGTGCCGGCAGTTTATCCGGACAGGGCTCTGGAAACACCATATATTTT
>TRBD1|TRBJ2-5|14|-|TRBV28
CASSWDRGSETQYF
TGTGCCAGCAGTTGGGACAGGGGATCAGAGACCCAGTACTTC
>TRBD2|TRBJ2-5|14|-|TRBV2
CASVPLAGGETQYF
TGTGCCAGCGTCCCACTAGCGGGTGGAGAGACCCAGTACTTC
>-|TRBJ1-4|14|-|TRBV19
CASSGGRPNEKLFF
TGTGCCAGTAGTGGTGGTAGACCAAATGAAAAACTGTTTTTT
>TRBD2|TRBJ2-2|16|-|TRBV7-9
CASSLLTSRNTGELFF
TGTGCCAGCAGCTTATTGACTAGCAGGAACACCGGGGAGCTGTTTTTT
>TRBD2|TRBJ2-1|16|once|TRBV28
CASRPPGLAGVNEQFF
TGTGCCAGCAGACCCCCGGGACTAGCGGGAGTTAATGAGCAGTTCTTC
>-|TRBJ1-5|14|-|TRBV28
CASSPLEGYQPQHF
TGTGCCAGCAGTCCCCTGGAGGGGTATCAGCCCCAGCATTTT
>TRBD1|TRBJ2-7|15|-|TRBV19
CASSISGQGSYEQYF
TGTGCCAGTAGTATATCGGGACAGGGTTCCTACGAGCAGTACTTC
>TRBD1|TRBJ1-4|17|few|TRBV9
CASSVTGTGPTNEKLFF
TGTGCCAGCAGCGTCACCGGGACAGGGCCCACTAATGAAAAACTGTTTTTT